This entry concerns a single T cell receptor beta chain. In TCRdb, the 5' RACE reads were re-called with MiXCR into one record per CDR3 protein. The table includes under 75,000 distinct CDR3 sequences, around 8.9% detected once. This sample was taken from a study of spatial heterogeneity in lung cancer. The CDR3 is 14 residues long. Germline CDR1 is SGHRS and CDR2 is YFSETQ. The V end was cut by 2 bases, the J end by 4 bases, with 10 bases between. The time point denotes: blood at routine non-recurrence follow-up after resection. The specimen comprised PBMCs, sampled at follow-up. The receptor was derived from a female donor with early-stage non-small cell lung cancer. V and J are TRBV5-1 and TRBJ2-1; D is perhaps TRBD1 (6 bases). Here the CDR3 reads CASSLPRGYNEQFF. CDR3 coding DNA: TGCGCCAGCAGCTTACCCAGGGGATACAATGAGCAGTTCTTC.